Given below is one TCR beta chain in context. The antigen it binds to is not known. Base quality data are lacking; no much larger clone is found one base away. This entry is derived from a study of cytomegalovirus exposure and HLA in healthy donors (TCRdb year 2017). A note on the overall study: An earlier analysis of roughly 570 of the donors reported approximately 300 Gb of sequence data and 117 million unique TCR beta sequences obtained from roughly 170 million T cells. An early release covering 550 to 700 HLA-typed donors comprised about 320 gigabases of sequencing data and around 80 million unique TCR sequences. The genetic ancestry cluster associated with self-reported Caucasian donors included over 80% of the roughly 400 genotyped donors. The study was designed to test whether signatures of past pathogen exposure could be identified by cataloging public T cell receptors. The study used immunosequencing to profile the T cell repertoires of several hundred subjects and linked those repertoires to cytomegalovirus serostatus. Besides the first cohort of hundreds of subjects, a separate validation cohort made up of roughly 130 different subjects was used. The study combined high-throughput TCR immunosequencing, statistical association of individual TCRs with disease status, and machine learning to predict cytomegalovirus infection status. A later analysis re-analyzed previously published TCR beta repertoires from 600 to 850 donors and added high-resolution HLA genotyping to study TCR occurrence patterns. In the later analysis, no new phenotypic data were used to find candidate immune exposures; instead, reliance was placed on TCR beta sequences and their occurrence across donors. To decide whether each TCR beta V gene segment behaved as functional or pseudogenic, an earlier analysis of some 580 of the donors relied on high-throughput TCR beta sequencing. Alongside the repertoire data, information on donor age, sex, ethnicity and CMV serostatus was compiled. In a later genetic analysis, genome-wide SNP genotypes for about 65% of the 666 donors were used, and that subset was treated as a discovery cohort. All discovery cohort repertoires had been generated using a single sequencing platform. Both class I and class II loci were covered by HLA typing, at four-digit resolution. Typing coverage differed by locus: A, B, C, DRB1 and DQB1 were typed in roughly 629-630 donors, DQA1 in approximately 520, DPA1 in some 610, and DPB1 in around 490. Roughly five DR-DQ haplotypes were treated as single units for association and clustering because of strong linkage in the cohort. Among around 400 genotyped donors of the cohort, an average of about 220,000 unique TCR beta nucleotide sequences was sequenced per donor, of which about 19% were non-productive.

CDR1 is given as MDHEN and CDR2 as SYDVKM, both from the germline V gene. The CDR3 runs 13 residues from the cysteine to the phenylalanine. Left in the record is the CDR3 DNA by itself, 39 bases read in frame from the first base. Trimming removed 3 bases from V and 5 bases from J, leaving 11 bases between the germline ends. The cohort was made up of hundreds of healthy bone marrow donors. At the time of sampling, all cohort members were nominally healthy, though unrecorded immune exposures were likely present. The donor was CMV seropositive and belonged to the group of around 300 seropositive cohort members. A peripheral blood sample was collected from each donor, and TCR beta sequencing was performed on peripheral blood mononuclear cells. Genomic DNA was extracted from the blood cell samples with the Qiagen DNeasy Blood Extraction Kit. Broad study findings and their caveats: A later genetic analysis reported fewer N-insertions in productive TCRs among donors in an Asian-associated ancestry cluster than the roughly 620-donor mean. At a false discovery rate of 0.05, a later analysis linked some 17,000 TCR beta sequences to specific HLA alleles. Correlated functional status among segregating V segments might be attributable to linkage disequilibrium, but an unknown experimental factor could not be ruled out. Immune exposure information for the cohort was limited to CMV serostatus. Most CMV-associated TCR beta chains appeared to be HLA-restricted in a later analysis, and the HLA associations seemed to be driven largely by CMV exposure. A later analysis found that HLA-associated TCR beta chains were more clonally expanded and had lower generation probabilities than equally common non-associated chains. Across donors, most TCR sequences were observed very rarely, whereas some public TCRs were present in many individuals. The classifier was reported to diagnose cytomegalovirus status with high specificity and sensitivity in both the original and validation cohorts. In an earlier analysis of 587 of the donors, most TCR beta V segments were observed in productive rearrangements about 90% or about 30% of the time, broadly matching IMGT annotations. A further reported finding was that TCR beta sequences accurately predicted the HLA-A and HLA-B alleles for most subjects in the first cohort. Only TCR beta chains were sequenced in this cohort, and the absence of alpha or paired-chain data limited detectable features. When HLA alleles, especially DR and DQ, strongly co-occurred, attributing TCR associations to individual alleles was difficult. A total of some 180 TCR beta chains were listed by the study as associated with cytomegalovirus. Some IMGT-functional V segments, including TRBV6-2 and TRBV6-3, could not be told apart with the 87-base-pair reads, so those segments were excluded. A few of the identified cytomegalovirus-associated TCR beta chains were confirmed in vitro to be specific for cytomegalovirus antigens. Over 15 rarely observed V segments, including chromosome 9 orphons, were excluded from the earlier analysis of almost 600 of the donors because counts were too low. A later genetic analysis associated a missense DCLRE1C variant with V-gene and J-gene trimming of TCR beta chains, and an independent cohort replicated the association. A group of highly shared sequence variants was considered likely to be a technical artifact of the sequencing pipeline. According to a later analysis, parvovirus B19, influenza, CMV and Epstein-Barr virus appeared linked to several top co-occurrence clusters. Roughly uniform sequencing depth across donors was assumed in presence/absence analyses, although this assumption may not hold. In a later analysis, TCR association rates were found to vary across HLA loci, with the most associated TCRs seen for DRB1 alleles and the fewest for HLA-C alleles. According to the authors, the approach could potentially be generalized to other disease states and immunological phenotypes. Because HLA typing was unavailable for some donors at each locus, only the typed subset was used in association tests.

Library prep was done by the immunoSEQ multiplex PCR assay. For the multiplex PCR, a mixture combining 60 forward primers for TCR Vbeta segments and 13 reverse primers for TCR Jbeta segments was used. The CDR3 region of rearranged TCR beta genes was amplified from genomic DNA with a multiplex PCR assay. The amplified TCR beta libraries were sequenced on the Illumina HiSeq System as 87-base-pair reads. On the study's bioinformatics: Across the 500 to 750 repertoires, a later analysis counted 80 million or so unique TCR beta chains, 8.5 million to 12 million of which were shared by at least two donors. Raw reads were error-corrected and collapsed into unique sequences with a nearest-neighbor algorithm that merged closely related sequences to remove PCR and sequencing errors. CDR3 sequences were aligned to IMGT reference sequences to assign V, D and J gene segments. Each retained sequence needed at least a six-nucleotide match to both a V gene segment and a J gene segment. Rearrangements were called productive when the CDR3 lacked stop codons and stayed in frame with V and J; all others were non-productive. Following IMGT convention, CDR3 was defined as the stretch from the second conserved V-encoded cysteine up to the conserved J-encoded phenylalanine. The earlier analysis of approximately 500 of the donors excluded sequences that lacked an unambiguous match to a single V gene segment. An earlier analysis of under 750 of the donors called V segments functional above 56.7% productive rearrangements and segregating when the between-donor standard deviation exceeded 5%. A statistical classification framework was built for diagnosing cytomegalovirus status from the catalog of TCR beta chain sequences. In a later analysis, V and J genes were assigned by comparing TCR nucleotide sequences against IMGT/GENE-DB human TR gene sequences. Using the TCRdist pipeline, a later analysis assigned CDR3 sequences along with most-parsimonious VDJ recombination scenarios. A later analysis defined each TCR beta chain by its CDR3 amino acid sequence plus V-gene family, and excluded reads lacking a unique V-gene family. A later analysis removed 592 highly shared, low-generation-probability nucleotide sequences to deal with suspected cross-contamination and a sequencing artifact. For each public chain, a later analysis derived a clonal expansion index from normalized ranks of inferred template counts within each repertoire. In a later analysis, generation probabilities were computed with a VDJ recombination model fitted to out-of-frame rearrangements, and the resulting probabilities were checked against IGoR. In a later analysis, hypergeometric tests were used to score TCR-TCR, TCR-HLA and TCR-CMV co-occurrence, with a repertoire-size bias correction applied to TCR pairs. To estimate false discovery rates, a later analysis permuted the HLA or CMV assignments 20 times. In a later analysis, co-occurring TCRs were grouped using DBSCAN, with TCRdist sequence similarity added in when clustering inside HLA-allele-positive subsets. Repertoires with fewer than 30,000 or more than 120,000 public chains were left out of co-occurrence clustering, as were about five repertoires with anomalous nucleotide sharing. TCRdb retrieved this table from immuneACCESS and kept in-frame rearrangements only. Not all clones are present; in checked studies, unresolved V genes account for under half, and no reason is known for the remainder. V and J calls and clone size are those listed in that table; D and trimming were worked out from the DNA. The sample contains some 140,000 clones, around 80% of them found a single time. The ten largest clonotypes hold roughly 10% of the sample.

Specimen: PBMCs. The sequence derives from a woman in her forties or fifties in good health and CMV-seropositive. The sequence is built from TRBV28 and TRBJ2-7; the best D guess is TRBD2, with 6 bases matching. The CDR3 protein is CASSLGRSHEQYF. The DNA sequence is TGTGCCAGCAGTTTGGGGAGGTCTCACGAGCAGTACTTC.